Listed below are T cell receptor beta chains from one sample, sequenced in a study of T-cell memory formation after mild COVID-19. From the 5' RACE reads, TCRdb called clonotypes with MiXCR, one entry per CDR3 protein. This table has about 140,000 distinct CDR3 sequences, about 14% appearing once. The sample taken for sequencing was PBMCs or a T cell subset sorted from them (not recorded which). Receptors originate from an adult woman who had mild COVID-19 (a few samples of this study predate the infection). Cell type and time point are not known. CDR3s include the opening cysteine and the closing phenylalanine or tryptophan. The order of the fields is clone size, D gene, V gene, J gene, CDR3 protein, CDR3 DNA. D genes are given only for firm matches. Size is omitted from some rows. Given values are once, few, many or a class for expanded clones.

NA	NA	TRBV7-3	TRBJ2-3	CASSFGGESTDTQYF	TGTGCCAGCAGCTTCGGCGGGGAAAGCACAGATACGCAGTATTTT
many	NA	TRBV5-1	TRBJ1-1	CASSRSGMNTEAFF	TGCGCCAGCAGCCGGAGCGGCATGAACACTGAAGCTTTCTTT
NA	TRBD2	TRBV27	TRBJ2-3	CASSLLAVSGRDTDTQYF	TGTGCCAGCAGTTTATTGGCCGTCAGCGGGAGAGACACAGATACGCAGTATTTT
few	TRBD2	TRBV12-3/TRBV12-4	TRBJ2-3	CASSLYSGRLSDTQYF	TGTGCCAGCAGTTTGTATAGCGGGAGGTTATCAGATACGCAGTATTTT
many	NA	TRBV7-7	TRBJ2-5	CASSLGLGQETQYF	TGTGCTAGCAGCCTGGGGCTCGGTCAAGAGACCCAGTACTTC
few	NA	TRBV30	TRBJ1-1	CAWSGGLELGVITEAFF	TGTGCCTGGAGTGGAGGGTTAGAGTTGGGGGTCATCACTGAAGCTTTCTTT
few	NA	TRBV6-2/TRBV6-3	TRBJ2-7	CASSWTLSSYEQYF	TGTGCCAGCAGTTGGACACTCAGCTCCTACGAGCAGTACTTC
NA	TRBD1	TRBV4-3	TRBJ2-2	CASSRGQGATGELFF	TGCGCCAGCAGCCGCGGACAGGGGGCCACCGGGGAGCTGTTTTTT
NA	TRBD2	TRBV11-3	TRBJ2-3	CASSSWTSGTTQYF	TGTGCCAGCAGCTCCTGGACTAGCGGGACCACGCAGTATTTT
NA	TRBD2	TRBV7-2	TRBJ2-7	CASSLGLAGGPLYEQYF	TGTGCCAGCAGCTTAGGTCTAGCGGGAGGCCCCCTCTACGAGCAGTACTTC
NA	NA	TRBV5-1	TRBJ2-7	CASSLELSAGLEQYF	TGCGCCAGCAGCTTGGAGTTGTCGGCGGGCCTCGAGCAGTACTTC
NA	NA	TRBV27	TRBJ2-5	CASSSRKETQYF	TGTGCCAGCAGTTCGCGAAAAGAGACACAGTACTTC
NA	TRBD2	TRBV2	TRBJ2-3	CASRTSGRTDTQYF	TGTGCCAGCCGGACTAGCGGCCGCACAGATACGCAGTATTTT
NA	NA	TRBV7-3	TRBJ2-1	CASSWGIPGPVDEQFF	TGTGCCAGCAGCTGGGGGATTCCGGGGCCCGTGGATGAGCAGTTCTTC
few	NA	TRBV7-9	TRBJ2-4	CASSPGGQRIQYF	TGTGCCAGCAGCCCGGGCGGACAACGGATTCAGTACTTC
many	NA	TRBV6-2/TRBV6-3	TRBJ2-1	CASSYFGQGMLNEQFF	TGTGCCAGCAGTTACTTCGGGCAGGGGATGCTCAATGAGCAGTTCTTC
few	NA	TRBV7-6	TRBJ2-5	CASRELDQETQYF	TGTGCCAGCAGAGAGCTGGACCAAGAGACCCAGTACTTC
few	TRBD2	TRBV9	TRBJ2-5	CASSAPKRGGLRSFETQYF	TGTGCCAGCAGCGCCCCAAAGCGGGGGGGCCTCCGTAGTTTCGAGACCCAGTACTTC
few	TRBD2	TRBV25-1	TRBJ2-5	CASSEGRGQETQYF	TGTGCCAGCAGTGAAGGGAGGGGTCAAGAGACCCAGTACTTC
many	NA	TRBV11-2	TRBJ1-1	CASSLDIFGYADTEAFF	TGTGCCAGCAGCTTAGATATCTTTGGGTATGCGGACACTGAAGCTTTCTTT
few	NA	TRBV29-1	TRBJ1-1	CSVAGGTSENTEAFF	TGCAGCGTTGCGGGGGGAACGTCCGAGAACACTGAAGCTTTCTTT
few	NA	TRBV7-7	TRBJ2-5	CASSFEPSRETQYF	TGTGCCAGCAGCTTCGAACCCAGCAGGGAGACCCAGTACTTC